The next 30 T cell receptor beta chains were all read from a single sample in a study of T cell responses to AZD1222 COVID-19 vaccine. The method was immunoSEQ multiplex PCR; TCRdb's version includes in-frame clones alone and lacks a portion of them. The table lists about 99,000 clones, 93% of them singletons. The sequenced sample was peripheral blood, obtained on day 0 of AZD1222 vaccination. The receptors derive from an adult in good health.

The V and J genes are TRBV6-4 and TRBJ2-1; TRBD2 matches at 10 bases. Germline CDR1 reads MRHNA; CDR2 reads SNTAGT. J gave up 5 bases and V 1 base, and 2 bases lay outside the gene matches. The length of the CDR3 is 15 residues. The CDR3 loop is CASSDLAGGHNEQFF. The DNA of the CDR3 is TGTGCCAGCAGTGACTTAGCGGGAGGACACAATGAGCAGTTCTTC.

The J gene is TRBJ2-1, the V gene TRBV5-1, with 12 bases matching TRBD2. This CDR3 has 15 residues. Germline values: CDR1 SGHRS, CDR2 YFSETQ. V trimming: 0 bases; J trimming: 9 bases; junction bases outside the gene matches: 4. The chain's CDR3 is CASSLALAGGGEQFF. The CDR3 DNA sequence: TGCGCCAGCAGCTTGGCACTAGCGGGAGGCGGTGAGCAGTTCTTC.

This rearrangement joins TRBV5-5 to TRBJ1-4; 7 nucleotides match TRBD1. J gave up 8 bases and V 0 bases, and 4 bases lay outside the gene matches. The germline gives CDR1 SGHKS, CDR2 YYEKEE (reference sequence). The CDR3 runs to 14 residues. In nucleotides, the CDR3 is TGTGCCAGCAGCTTGGTCACAGGGGAAGAAAAACTGTTTTTT. Its protein is CASSLVTGEEKLFF.

The chain joins TRBV18 to TRBJ1-5; a possible D gene is TRBD1 (5 bases). The V end lost 5 bases, the J end lost 4 bases, and 9 bases lay between the germline ends. The CDR3 has 13 residues. Per the germline V gene, CDR1 is KGHSH and CDR2 is LQKENI. The CDR3 here is CASSRGRNQPQHF. DNA for the CDR3: TGTGCCAGCTCAAGGGGACGGAATCAGCCCCAGCATTTT. Filled out from reference TRBV18 and TRBJ1-5, the complete variable domain reads NAGVMQNPRHLVRRRGQEARLRCSPMKGHSHVYWYRQLPEEGLKFMVYLQKENIIDESGMPKERFSAEFPKEGPSILRIQQVVRGDSAAYFCASSRGRNQPQHFGDGTRLSIL.

The chain has TRBV5-4 and TRBJ1-1, with D possibly matching TRBD1 (5 bases). Deletions cut 4 bases from V and 8 bases from J, with 18 bases between. Germline-derived CDR1 and CDR2 are SGHNT and YYREEE (reference sequence). The CDR3 length is 14 residues. The CDR3 loop is CASSPASGIPEAFF. The CDR3 DNA reads as TGTGCCAGCAGCCCGGCGTCAGGGATTCCCGAAGCTTTCTTT.

This chain links TRBV28 with TRBJ1-5, with a weak D call TRBD1 (6 bases). Germline CDR1 MDHEN, CDR2 SYDVKM. V lost 1 base to trimming and J lost 4 bases, with 14 bases between them. This CDR3 has 16 residues. The CDR3 DNA sequence: TGTGCCAGCAGTTTATCAGGGGCTATACGAAATCAGCCCCAGCATTTT. The encoded protein is CASSLSGAIRNQPQHF.

The V call is TRBV29-1, the J call TRBJ2-7, with TRBD1 identical over 9 bases. The CDR3 sequence is 12 residues long. Germline CDR1 and CDR2: SQVTM and ANQGSEA. The junction had 2 bases not matched to a gene; V was cut back by 6 bases and J by 2 bases. CDR3 sequence reads: CSVRTGAYEQYF. CDR3 coding DNA: TGCAGCGTGAGGACAGGGGCCTACGAGCAGTACTTC.

The chain uses TRBV20-1 and TRBJ1-1, with TRBD1 matching over 8 bases. Unmatched junction bases numbered 8, after V lost 3 bases and J lost 2 bases. The CDR3 loop spans 15 amino acids. The germline V gene has CDR1 DFQATT and CDR2 SNEGSKA (reference sequence). The CDR3 here is CSASSQDRANTEAFF. The CDR3 DNA sequence: TGCAGTGCTAGTTCGCAGGACAGGGCTAACACTGAAGCTTTCTTT.

V gene TRBV6-4 combines with J gene TRBJ2-3; 7 bases line up with TRBD1. The length of the CDR3 is 16 residues. V trimming: 0 bases; J trimming: 4 bases; junction bases outside the gene matches: 7. Germline V gene sequence: CDR1 MRHNA, CDR2 SNTAGT. CDR3 sequence (DNA): TGTGCCAGCAGTGACTCATTCGGGACAGAACCAGATACGCAGTATTTT. Its protein is CASSDSFGTEPDTQYF.

V gene TRBV7-2 combines with J gene TRBJ2-2; 7 bases fit TRBD2. CDR1 and CDR2 (germline): SGHTA, FQGNSA. CDR3 length equals 16 residues. Trimming cost V 1 base and J 5 bases; bases outside gene matches: 7. In DNA form, the CDR3 reads TGTGCCAGCAGCTTAGAGTCCAGGCGGGGGACCGGGGAGCTGTTTTTT. It translates to CASSLESRRGTGELFF.

This chain links TRBV7-2 with TRBJ2-2; D may be TRBD1 or TRBD2 (6 bases each). Per the germline V gene, CDR1 is SGHTA and CDR2 is FQGNSA. The V end was cut by 1 base, the J end by 5 bases, with 14 bases between. The CDR3 length is 16 residues. The DNA for the CDR3 is TGTGCCAGCAGCTTAGTAACAGGAGGGGGGACCGGGGAGCTGTTTTTT. Protein sequence: CASSLVTGGGTGELFF.

The chain uses TRBV7-3 and TRBJ2-2; possibly TRBD2 for D (5 bases). CDR1 SGHTA and CDR2 FQGTGA come from the germline V gene. V lost 2 bases and J lost 6, with 10 bases in between. This CDR3 spans 14 amino acids. CDR3 bases: TGTGCCAGCAGCTTACGGGATAGGTCCGGGGAGCTGTTTTTT. Translating it yields CASSLRDRSGELFF.

In its sample, this clone was seen once. The chain links TRBV6-1 to TRBJ2-1; D may be TRBD1 or TRBD2 (5 bases each). V lost 1 base and J lost 3, with 10 bases in between. Germline CDR1 reads MNHNS; CDR2 reads SASEGT. The CDR3 sequence is 15 residues long. CDR3 sequence: CASSEVGDVYNEQFF. DNA of the CDR3: TGTGCCAGCAGTGAAGTGGGGGACGTCTACAATGAGCAGTTCTTC.

This chain joins TRBV5-4 and TRBJ1-1; maybe TRBD1 (5 bases). Trimming removed 2 bases from V and 6 bases from J, with 5 bases in between. The CDR3 has 11 residues. The V gene's germline CDR1 is SGHNT and CDR2 YYREEE (reference sequence). CDR3 sequence reads: CASSLGAEAFF. CDR3 bases: TGTGCCAGCAGCTTAGGGGCTGAAGCTTTCTTT.

The V call is TRBV15, the J call TRBJ1-3; 9 bases align to TRBD1. The CDR3 spans 15 residues. The germline V gene has CDR1 LNHNV and CDR2 YYDKDF (reference sequence). Trimming took 3 bases from V and 4 from J; bases not matched to a gene: 4. The DNA of the CDR3 is TGTGCCACCAGCAGCGACAGGGGGAGAGGAAACACCATATATTTT. It codes for CATSSDRGRGNTIYF. The whole variable domain, remainder taken from reference TRBV15 and TRBJ1-3, is DAMVIQNPRYQVTQFGKPVTLSCSQTLNHNVMYWYQQKSSQAPKLLFHYYDKDFNNEADTPDNFQSRRPNTSFCFLDIRSPGLGDTAMYLCATSSDRGRGNTIYFGEGSWLTVV.

J is TRBJ2-5 and V is TRBV5-4; D unclear. The V and J ends lost 6 bases and 1 base respectively, with 16 bases between them. This CDR3 region has 15 residues. From germline, CDR1 is SGHNT and CDR2 YYREEE (reference sequence). The CDR3 loop is CASKPSVGLQETQYF. In nucleotides, the CDR3 is TGTGCCAGCAAACCTTCGGTGGGCCTCCAAGAGACCCAGTACTTC.

The genes are TRBV7-9 and TRBJ2-1; TRBD2 matches 7 bases. The CDR3 extends over 14 amino acids. Germline CDR1 and CDR2: SEHNR and FQNEAQ (reference sequence). V shed 3 bases, J shed 4 bases, and the junction held 3 bases outside the gene matches. CDR3: CASSLSGIYNEQFF. In DNA, the CDR3 is TGTGCCAGCAGCTTGAGCGGGATATACAATGAGCAGTTCTTC.

The rearrangement links TRBV7-8 to TRBJ1-1, with D unresolved. V lost 4 bases, J lost 1 base, and 13 bases lay in between. CDR3 length: 15 amino acids. CDR1 is SGHVS, CDR2 FQNEAQ, per germline. CDR3: CASSYRSTRNTEAFF. The CDR3 DNA follows: TGTGCCAGCAGCTACCGGTCGACCCGGAACACTGAAGCTTTCTTT.

This chain links TRBV27 with TRBJ2-2; TRBD2 matches 7 bases. V was clipped by 3 bases and J by 15 bases; unmatched bases: 7. The CDR3 has 12 amino acids. The V gene's germline CDR1 is MNHEY and CDR2 SMNVEV (reference sequence). DNA for the CDR3: TGTGCCAGCAGTTTCGGCGGGGGTCCCGTGTTTTTT. Protein product: CASSFGGGPVFF.

This chain uses TRBV6-5 with TRBJ1-3; tentative D call: TRBD1 (6 bases). CDR1 and CDR2 (germline): MNHEY, SVGAGI. The CDR3 has 13 amino acids. Trimming took 6 bases from V and 4 from J, leaving 10 bases between them. DNA of the CDR3: TGTGCCAGCAGACAGGGTGGGGGAAACACCATATATTTT. Protein product: CASRQGGGNTIYF.

The CDR3 region is CASSASGVSTDTQYF. As DNA, the CDR3 is TGTGCCAGCAGTGCTAGCGGAGTCAGCACAGATACGCAGTATTTT. The chain joins TRBV2 to TRBJ2-3, with 7 bases fitting TRBD2. The germline CDR1 and CDR2 sequences are SNHLY and FYNNEI. The CDR3 sequence is 15 residues long. The junction had 4 bases not matched to a gene; V was cut back by 4 bases and J by 0 bases.

The rearrangement links TRBV6-2 or TRBV6-3 to TRBJ2-1; D may be TRBD2 (6 bases). The V and J ends lost 2 bases and 6 bases respectively, with 20 bases between them. CDR1 is MNHEY and CDR2 is SVGEGT in the germline V gene. The length of the CDR3 is 17 residues. The CDR3 reads CASSYAGGGIGLNEQFF. In DNA form, the CDR3 reads TGTGCCAGCAGTTACGCTGGAGGCGGGATCGGTCTCAATGAGCAGTTCTTC.

In this sample, this clone turned up once. The V call is TRBV7-3, the J call TRBJ2-7; TRBD2 is a possible D gene (5 bases). The CDR3 covers 15 residues. Trimming stripped 5 bases from V and 9 bases from J, with 23 bases between. Germline CDR1 SGHTA, CDR2 FQGTGA. The CDR3 spells CASSPDAVGSKGQYF. CDR3 bases: TGTGCCAGCAGCCCTGACGCGGTGGGGAGTAAAGGGCAGTACTTC.

The genes are TRBV27 and TRBJ2-7; no clear D gene. V was shortened by 4 bases and J by 4 bases, with 11 bases between the two germline ends. This CDR3 spans 13 amino acids. Germline values: CDR1 MNHEY, CDR2 SMNVEV (reference sequence). CDR3 sequence (DNA): TGTGCCAGCAGTTCCCGACCTAGTTACGAGCAGTACTTC. It is translated as CASSSRPSYEQYF.

The chain joins TRBV7-2 to TRBJ1-2, with 8 bases aligning to TRBD1. The CDR3 consists of 14 residues. Trimming took 1 base from V and 5 from J; bases not matched to a gene: 3. Germline V gene lookup returns CDR1 SGHTA and CDR2 FQGNSA. CDR3 sequence reads: CASSLDRGLYGYTF. The CDR3 DNA sequence: TGTGCCAGCAGCTTAGACAGGGGGTTGTATGGCTACACCTTC.

This chain uses TRBV5-1 with TRBJ2-3; 7 bases are a match to TRBD2. Germline V gene data show CDR1 as SGHRS and CDR2 as YFSETQ. V lost 1 base to trimming and J lost 7 bases; unmatched junction nucleotides: 6. The CDR3 totals 14 residues. In DNA, the CDR3 is TGCGCCAGCAGCTTGCCTAGCGGAGGAAATACGCAGTATTTT. Its translation: CASSLPSGGNTQYF.

The rearrangement uses TRBV28 and TRBJ1-6, with D possibly being TRBD1 (5 bases). CDR1 MDHEN and CDR2 SYDVKM come from the germline V gene. V was clipped by 5 bases and J by 7 bases, with 15 bases between them. This CDR3 is 15 amino acids long. The CDR3 protein is CASSTGGRGNSPLHF. The CDR3 DNA follows: TGTGCCAGCAGTACAGGAGGGAGGGGAAATTCACCCCTCCACTTT. The full variable domain, its missing parts supplied by reference TRBV28 and TRBJ1-6, is DVKVTQSSRYLVKRTGEKVFLECVQDMDHENMFWYRQDPGLGLRLIYFSYDVKMKEKGDIPEGYSVSREKKERFSLILESASTNQTSMYLCASSTGGRGNSPLHFGNGTRLTVT.

The chain is built from TRBV30 and TRBJ2-7, with 8 bases matching TRBD1. Germline V gene sequence: CDR1 GTSNPN, CDR2 SVGIG (reference sequence). The CDR3 is 13 residues long. After removal of 5 bases from V and 2 bases from J, the junction contained 5 bases not matched to a gene. The CDR3 nucleotides read TGTGCCTGGCGGACAGGGTTGACCTACGAGCAGTACTTC. Translated, it gives CAWRTGLTYEQYF.

Turning to this clone: Other DNA sequences in the same sample also yield this CDR3. J is TRBJ2-7 and V is TRBV19; tentative D call: TRBD2 (6 bases). The germline V and J ends were trimmed by 2 bases and 1 base, with 12 bases remaining between them. The CDR3 is 15 amino acids. Germline loops: CDR1 LNHDA, CDR2 SQIVND (reference sequence). The CDR3 spells CASSIFGGPSYEQYF. The CDR3, as DNA: TGTGCCAGTAGTATATTCGGGGGTCCTTCCTACGAGCAGTACTTC.

The chain uses TRBV6-5 and TRBJ2-5, with 8 positions matching TRBD1. CDR1 and CDR2 (germline): MNHEY, SVGAGI. The length of the CDR3 is 13 residues. With V trimmed by 6 bases and J by 5 bases, 5 bases remained unmatched. CDR3 DNA sequence: TGTGCCAGCAGGGACAGGGAACGGGAGACCCAGTACTTC. It encodes CASRDRERETQYF.